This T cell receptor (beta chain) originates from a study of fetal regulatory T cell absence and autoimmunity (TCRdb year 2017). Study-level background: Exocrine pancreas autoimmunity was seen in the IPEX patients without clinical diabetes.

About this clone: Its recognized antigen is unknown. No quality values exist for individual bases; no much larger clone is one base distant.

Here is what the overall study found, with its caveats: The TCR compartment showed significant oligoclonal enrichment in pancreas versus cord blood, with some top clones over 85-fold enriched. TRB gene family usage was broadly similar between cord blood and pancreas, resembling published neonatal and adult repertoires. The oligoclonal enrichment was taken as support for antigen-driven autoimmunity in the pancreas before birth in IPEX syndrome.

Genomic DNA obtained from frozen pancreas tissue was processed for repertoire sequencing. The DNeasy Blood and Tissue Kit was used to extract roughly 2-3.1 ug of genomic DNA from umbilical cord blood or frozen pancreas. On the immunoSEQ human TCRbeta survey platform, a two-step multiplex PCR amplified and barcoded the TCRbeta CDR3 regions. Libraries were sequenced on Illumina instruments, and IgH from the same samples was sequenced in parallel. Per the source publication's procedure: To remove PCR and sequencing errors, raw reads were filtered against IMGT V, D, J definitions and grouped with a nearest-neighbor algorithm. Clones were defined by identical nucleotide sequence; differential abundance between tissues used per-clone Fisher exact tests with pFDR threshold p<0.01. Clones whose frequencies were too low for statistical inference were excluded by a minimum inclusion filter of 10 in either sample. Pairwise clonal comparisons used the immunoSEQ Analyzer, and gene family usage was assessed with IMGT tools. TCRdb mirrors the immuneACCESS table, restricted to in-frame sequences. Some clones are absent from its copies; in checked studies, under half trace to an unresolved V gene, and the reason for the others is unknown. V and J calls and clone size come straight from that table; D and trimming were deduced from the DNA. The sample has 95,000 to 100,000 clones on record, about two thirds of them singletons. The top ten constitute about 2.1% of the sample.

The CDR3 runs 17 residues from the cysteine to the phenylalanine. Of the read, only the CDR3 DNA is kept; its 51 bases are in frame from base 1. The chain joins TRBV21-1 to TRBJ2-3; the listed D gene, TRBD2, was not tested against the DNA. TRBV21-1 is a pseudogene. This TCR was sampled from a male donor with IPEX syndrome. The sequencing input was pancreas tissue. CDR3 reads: CASSKCSGRDSGDTQYF. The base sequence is TGTGCCAGCAGCAAATGTAGCGGGAGGGACTCGGGAGATACGCAGTATTTT.